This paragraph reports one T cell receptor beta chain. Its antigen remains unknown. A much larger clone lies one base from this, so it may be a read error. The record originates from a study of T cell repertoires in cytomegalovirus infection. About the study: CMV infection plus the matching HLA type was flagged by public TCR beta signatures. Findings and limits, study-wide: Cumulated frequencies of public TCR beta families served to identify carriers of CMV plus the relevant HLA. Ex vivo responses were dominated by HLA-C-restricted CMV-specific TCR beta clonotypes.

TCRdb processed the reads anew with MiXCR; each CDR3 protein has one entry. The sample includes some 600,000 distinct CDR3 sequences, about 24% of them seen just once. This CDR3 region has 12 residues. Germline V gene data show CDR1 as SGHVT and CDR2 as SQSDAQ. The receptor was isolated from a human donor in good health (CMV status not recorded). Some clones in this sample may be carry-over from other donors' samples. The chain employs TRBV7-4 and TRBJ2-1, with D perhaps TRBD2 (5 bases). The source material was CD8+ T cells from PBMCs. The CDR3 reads CACSPTGGEQFF. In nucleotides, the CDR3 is TGTGCCTGCAGCCCCACGGGCGGGGAGCAGTTCTTC.